This is a list of T cell receptor beta chains from one sample in a study of cytomegalovirus exposure and HLA in healthy donors. The table came from immunoSEQ multiplex PCR; TCRdb's copy has only in-frame clones and leaves some out. The data show 95,000 to 150,000 clones, nearly 90% seen once. Sequenced sample: PBMCs. These receptors all stem from a woman in her late teens or twenties in good health and CMV-seronegative. Both conserved end residues are part of each CDR3. D genes are given only for firm matches. Size values are once, few and many counts, or a class for expanded clones, and some rows have none.

j_gene,v_gene,abundance,d_gene,CDR3nt,CDR3aa
TRBJ1-4,TRBV6-5,NA,TRBD1,TGTGCCAGCAGTCCTCCCTGGACAGGGAATGAAAAACTGTTTTTT,CASSPPWTGNEKLFF
TRBJ1-1,TRBV27,NA,NA,TGTGCCAGCAGTTCCAGGGTCGGGAACACTGAAGCTTTCTTT,CASSSRVGNTEAFF
TRBJ1-1,TRBV25-1,NA,TRBD1,TGTGCCAGCAGTGAACTGTCTACTGGGACAGGGTGGAACACTGAAGCTTTCTTT,CASSELSTGTGWNTEAFF
TRBJ1-2,TRBV28,NA,TRBD1,TGTGCCAGCAGGGTACAGGGGGCAGAAGGCTACACCTTC,CASRVQGAEGYTF
TRBJ1-2,TRBV5-1,NA,TRBD1,TGCGCCAGCACCACGACAGGGGGAGTTGACTATGGCTACACCTTC,CASTTTGGVDYGYTF
TRBJ1-5,TRBV6-5,few,TRBD1,TGTGCCAGCAGTTATGGACAGGGCAATCAGCCCCAGCATTTT,CASSYGQGNQPQHF
TRBJ1-5,TRBV6-5,NA,NA,TGTGCCAGCAGCCGGGATAGCAATCAGCCCCAGCATTTT,CASSRDSNQPQHF
TRBJ2-1,TRBV27,once,TRBD2,TGTGCCAGCAGTCTCACTCGGACTAGCGGCAACAATGAGCAGTTCTTC,CASSLTRTSGNNEQFF
TRBJ2-7,TRBV19,once,TRBD2,TGTGCCAGTAGTATGGGGACTAGCGGGAGGTCGACCTACGAGCAGTACTTC,CASSMGTSGRSTYEQYF
TRBJ2-7,TRBV18,once,NA,TGTGCCAGCTCACCACTGAGGCTAACCTCCCACGAGCAGTACTTC,CASSPLRLTSHEQYF
TRBJ1-3,TRBV4-3,NA,NA,TGCGCCAGCAGCCAGGACGACAGCTCTGGAAACACCATATATTTT,CASSQDDSSGNTIYF
TRBJ1-2,TRBV29-1,NA,TRBD1,TGCAGCGTATCAACAGGGGTTTATGGCTACACCTTC,CSVSTGVYGYTF
TRBJ1-2,TRBV28,NA,NA,TGTGCCAGCAGTCGGGTAGGCGGCTACACCTTC,CASSRVGGYTF
TRBJ2-1,TRBV28,NA,TRBD2,TGTGCCAGCAGTTTGAGTTTCAGCGGGAGGCTCAATGAGCAGTTCTTC,CASSLSFSGRLNEQFF
TRBJ2-1,TRBV29-1,NA,NA,TGCAGCGTTGCATGGCTAGAAGAGCAGTTCTTC,CSVAWLEEQFF
TRBJ2-2,TRBV27,NA,NA,TGTGCCAGCACCCCTTTCAACCCCCAGGCCGGGGAGCTGTTTTTT,CASTPFNPQAGELFF